These 9 T cell receptor beta chains originate from one sample sequenced in a study of T cell repertoires in cytomegalovirus infection. Each CDR3 protein is one row after TCRdb ran MiXCR on the reads. The sample holds some 220,000 distinct CDR3 sequences; 9% to 15% are singletons and the top ten take around 1.6%. The specimen was PBMCs. These TCRs come from a human donor in good health (CMV status not recorded). Some clones in this sample may be carry-over from other donors' samples.

This clonotype came up a few times. V gene TRBV5-6 combines with J gene TRBJ1-1; 7 bases are a match to TRBD1. J gave up 8 bases and V 1 base, and 8 bases lay outside the gene matches. The CDR3 consists of 14 residues. In germline, CDR1 is SGHDT, CDR2 YYEEEE. The CDR3 loop reads CASSLSLHRGEAFF. CDR3 DNA: TGTGCCAGCAGCTTGAGCCTACACAGGGGAGAAGCTTTCTTT.

This clonotype was found a few times. V is TRBV4-3 and J is TRBJ2-3, with 8 bases identical to TRBD2. Trimming took 1 base from V and 5 from J; bases not matched to a gene: 5. CDR1 and CDR2 (germline): LGHNA, YSLEER. CDR3 size: 15 residues. This CDR3 is CASSQASGGGDTQYF. The CDR3 DNA reads as TGCGCCAGCAGCCAAGCGAGCGGGGGTGGAGATACGCAGTATTTT.

This clonotype came up many times. CDR3 sequence reads: CASSAGGSRETQYF. In DNA form, the CDR3 reads TGTGCCAGCAGCGCAGGGGGGAGTAGAGAGACCCAGTACTTC. The chain is built from TRBV7-2 and TRBJ2-5; D is possibly TRBD1 (7 bases). CDR3 length: 14 amino acids. CDR1 and CDR2 from the germline V gene are SGHTA and FQGNSA. The ends were cut back, 5 bases at V and 4 bases at J, with 14 bases in the middle. The variable domain in full, with the rest retrieved from reference TRBV7-2 and TRBJ2-5, is GAGVSQSPSNKVTEKGKDVELRCDPISGHTALYWYRQSLGQGLEFLIYFQGNSAPDKSGLPSDRFSAERTGGSVSTLTIQRTQQEDSAVYLCASSAGGSRETQYFGPGTRLLVL.

Many counts were recorded for this clonotype. This sequence joins TRBV7-2 and TRBJ2-1, with TRBD2 matching 9 bases. CDR3 length: 15 residues. V was clipped by 2 bases and J by 5 bases; unmatched bases: 4. CDR1 and CDR2 from the germline V gene are SGHTA and FQGNSA. CDR3 protein: CASSLWAGGHNEQFF. CDR3 DNA: TGTGCCAGCAGCTTATGGGCGGGAGGGCACAATGAGCAGTTCTTC.

This clonotype was found a few times. In DNA, the CDR3 is TGCAGCGTTAGCGGAGGGATGAACACTGAAGCTTTCTTT. Amino acid sequence: CSVSGGMNTEAFF. This rearrangement joins TRBV29-1 to TRBJ1-1; unclear D gene. Germline loops: CDR1 SQVTM, CDR2 ANQGSEA. The CDR3 loop spans 13 amino acids. V was clipped by 5 bases and J by 0 bases, with 10 bases between them.

In this sample, this clonotype turned up many times. J is TRBJ1-2 and V is TRBV6-1; the match to TRBD1 covers 7 bases. The CDR3 contains 18 residues. The ends lost 7 bases at V and 9 bases at J; junction bases unmatched: 26. Germline V lookup: CDR1 MNHNS, CDR2 SASEGT. DNA of the CDR3: TGTGCCAGCAACAACTACCCAGGACAGGAGGCCGGACAGAGGAGCTACACCTTC. Amino acids: CASNNYPGQEAGQRSYTF.

V is TRBV6-6 and J is TRBJ1-5; 9 bases map to TRBD1. J lost 6 bases, V lost 0 bases, and 12 bases had no gene match. Germline assignment: CDR1 MNHNY and CDR2 SVGAGI (reference sequence). The length of the CDR3 is 18 residues. CDR3 protein: CASSYSKPPGQGPQPQHF. The CDR3 DNA is TGTGCCAGCAGTTACTCTAAGCCTCCGGGACAGGGACCTCAGCCCCAGCATTTT.

This clonotype was counted many times. The V call is TRBV7-2, the J call TRBJ2-3, with no clear D. CDR3 size: 11 residues. Trimming shortened V by 7 bases and J by 6 bases, and 8 bases separated the two germline ends. Germline V lookup: CDR1 SGHTA, CDR2 FQGNSA. The CDR3 DNA reads TGTGCCAGCACGGCATTGGATACGCAGTATTTT. It is translated as CASTALDTQYF.

The sample holds a few counts of this clonotype. The chain employs TRBV29-1 and TRBJ2-1; 7 bases align to TRBD2. This CDR3 spans 15 amino acids. J gave up 3 bases and V 5 bases, and 10 bases lay outside the gene matches. CDR1 and CDR2 from the germline V gene are SQVTM and ANQGSEA. The CDR3 coding sequence is TGCAGCGTTCCCCCTCCAGCGGGACTCTACAATGAGCAGTTCTTC. Residues: CSVPPPAGLYNEQFF.